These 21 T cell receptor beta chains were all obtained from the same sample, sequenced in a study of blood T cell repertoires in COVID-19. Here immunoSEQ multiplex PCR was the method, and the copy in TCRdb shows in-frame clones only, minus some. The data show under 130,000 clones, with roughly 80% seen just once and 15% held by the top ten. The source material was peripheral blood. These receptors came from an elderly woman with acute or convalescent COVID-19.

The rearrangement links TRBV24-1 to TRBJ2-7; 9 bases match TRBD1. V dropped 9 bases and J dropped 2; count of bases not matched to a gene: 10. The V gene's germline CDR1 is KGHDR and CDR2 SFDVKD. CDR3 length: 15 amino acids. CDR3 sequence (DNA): TGTGCCACCGGCCAGGACAGGGGACCCCCCTACGAGCAGTACGTC. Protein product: CATGQDRGPPYEQYV.

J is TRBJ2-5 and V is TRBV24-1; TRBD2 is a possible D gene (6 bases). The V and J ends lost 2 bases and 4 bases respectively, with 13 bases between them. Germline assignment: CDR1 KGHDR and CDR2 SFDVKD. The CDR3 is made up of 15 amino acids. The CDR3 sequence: CATSDSGLWGETQYF. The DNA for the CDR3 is TGTGCCACCAGTGATTCGGGACTCTGGGGAGAGACCCAGTACTTC.

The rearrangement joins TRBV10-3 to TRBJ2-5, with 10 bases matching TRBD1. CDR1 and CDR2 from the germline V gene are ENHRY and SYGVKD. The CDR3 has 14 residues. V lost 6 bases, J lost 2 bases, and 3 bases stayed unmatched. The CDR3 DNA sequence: TGTGCCATCAGCCCGGGACAGGGGCAAGAGACCCAGTACTTC. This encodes CAISPGQGQETQYF.

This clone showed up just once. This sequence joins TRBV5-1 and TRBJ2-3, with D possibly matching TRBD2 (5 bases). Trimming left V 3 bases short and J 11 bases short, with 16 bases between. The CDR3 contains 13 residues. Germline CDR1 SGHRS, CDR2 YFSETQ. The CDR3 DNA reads TGCGCCAGCAGCTCCCTACTAGACCGACAGCAGTATTTT. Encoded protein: CASSSLLDRQQYF.

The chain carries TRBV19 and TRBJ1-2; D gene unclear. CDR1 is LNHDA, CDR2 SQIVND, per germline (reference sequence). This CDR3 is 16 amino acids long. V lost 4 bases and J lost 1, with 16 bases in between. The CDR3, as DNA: TGTGCCAGTAGTACAATAGATCATGGAGTTAACTATGGCTACACCTTC. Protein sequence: CASSTIDHGVNYGYTF.

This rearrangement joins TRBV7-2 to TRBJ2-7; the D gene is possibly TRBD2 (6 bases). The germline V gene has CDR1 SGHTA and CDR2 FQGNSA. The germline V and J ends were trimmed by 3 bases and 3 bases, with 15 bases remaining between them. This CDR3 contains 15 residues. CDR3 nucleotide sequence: TGTGCCAGCAGCTTCGGGACTGGAGGGTACTACGAGCAGTACTTC. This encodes CASSFGTGGYYEQYF.

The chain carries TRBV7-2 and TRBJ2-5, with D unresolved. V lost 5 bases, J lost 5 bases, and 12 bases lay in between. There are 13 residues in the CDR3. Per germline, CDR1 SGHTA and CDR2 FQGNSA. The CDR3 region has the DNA TGTGCCAGCAGCAAAAGCCTCGGGGAGACCCAGTACTTC. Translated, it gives CASSKSLGETQYF.

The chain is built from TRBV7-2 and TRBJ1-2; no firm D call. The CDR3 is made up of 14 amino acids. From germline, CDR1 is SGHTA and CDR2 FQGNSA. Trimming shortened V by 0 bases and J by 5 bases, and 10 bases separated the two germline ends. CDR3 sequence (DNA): TGTGCCAGCAGCTTAGCTGGGCAGAATTATGGCTACACCTTC. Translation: CASSLAGQNYGYTF.

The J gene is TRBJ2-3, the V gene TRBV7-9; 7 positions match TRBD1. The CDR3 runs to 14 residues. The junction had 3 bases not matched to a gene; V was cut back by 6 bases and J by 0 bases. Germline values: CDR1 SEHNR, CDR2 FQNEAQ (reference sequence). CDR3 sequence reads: CASRRTGSTDTQYF. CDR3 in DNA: TGTGCCAGCAGACGGACAGGAAGCACAGATACGCAGTATTTT.

The CDR3 sequence is CASSFLGVATEAFF. The CDR3 DNA reads TGCGCCAGCAGCTTTTTAGGGGTTGCCACTGAAGCTTTCTTT. The V call is TRBV5-1, the J call TRBJ1-1, with a tentative D call TRBD1 (5 bases). The V gene lost 2 bases and the J gene lost 4 bases, with 12 bases spanning the gap. Per the germline V gene, CDR1 is SGHRS and CDR2 is YFSETQ. There are 14 residues in the CDR3.

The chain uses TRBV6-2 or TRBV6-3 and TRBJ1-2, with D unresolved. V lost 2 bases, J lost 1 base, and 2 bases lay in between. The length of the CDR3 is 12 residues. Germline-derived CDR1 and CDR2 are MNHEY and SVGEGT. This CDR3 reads CASSYHNYGYTF. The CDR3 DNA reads TGTGCCAGCAGTTACCATAACTATGGCTACACCTTC.

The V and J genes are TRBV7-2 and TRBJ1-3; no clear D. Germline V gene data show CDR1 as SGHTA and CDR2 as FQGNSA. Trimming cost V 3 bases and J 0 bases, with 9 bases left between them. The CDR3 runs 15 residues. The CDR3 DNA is TGTGCCAGCAGCTTCGTGACATTCTCTGGAAACACCATATATTTT. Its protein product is CASSFVTFSGNTIYF. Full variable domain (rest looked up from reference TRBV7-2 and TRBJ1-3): GAGVSQSPSNKVTEKGKDVELRCDPISGHTALYWYRQSLGQGLEFLIYFQGNSAPDKSGLPSDRFSAERTGGSVSTLTIQRTQQEDSAVYLCASSFVTFSGNTIYFGEGSWLTVV.

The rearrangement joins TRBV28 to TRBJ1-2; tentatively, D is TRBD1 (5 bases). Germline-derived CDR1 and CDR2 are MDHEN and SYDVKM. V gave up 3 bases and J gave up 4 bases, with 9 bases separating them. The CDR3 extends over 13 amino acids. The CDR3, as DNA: TGTGCCAGCAGTTTTGGGGGGGGCTATGGCTACACCTTC. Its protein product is CASSFGGGYGYTF.

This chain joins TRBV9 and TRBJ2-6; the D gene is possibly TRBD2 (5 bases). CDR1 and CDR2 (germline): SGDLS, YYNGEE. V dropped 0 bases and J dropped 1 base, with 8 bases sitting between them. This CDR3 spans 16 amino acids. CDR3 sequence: CASSVAGTSGANVLTF. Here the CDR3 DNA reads TGTGCCAGCAGCGTAGCGGGAACGTCTGGGGCCAACGTCCTGACTTTC.

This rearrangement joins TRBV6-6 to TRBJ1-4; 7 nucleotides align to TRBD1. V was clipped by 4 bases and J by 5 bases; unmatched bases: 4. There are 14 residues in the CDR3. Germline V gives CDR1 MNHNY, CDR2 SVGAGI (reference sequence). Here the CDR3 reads CASSFTTGNEKLFF. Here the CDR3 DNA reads TGTGCCAGCAGTTTCACGACAGGGAATGAAAAACTGTTTTTT.

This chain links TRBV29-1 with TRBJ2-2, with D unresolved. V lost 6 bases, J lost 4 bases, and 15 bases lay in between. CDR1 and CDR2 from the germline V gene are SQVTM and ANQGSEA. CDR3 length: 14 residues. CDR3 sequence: CSVRLTLLTGELFF. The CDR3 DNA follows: TGCAGCGTCAGACTTACACTTCTCACCGGGGAGCTGTTTTTT.

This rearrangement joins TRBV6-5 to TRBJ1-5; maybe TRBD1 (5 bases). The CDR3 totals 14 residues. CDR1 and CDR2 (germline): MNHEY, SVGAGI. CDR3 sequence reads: CAQVSRVTYQPQHF. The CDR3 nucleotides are TGTGCTCAAGTGAGCAGGGTAACCTATCAGCCCCAGCATTTT.

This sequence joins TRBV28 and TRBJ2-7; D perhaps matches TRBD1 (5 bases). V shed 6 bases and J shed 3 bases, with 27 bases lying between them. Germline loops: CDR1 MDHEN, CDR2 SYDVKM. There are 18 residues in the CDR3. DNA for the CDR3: TGTGCCAGCAGCCCCGTTAGGGGTGGCTGGGGATTAGACTACGAGCAGTACTTC. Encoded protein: CASSPVRGGWGLDYEQYF.

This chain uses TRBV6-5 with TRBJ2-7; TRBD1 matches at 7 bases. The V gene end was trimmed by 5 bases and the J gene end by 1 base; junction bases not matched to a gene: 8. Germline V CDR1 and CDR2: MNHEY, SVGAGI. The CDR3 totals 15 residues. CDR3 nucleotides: TGTGCCAGCAGTCCTACAGGGGTTCGGTCCTACGAGCAGTACTTC. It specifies CASSPTGVRSYEQYF.

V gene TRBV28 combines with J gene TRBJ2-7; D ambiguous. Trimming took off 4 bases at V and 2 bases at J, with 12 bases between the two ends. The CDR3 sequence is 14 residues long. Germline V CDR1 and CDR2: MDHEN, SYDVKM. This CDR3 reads CASSSPLSAYEQYF. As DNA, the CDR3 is TGTGCCAGCAGTTCCCCTCTGAGCGCCTACGAGCAGTACTTC.

The CDR3 protein is CASSLAGLRQFF. In DNA, the CDR3 is TGCGCCAGCAGCCTGGCTGGACTTAGGCAGTTCTTC. This chain uses TRBV4-1 with TRBJ2-1, with a weak D call TRBD2 (5 bases). V was trimmed by 4 bases and J by 12 bases, leaving 13 bases between them. The CDR3 extends over 12 amino acids. Germline CDR1 reads MGHRA; CDR2 reads YSYEKL.